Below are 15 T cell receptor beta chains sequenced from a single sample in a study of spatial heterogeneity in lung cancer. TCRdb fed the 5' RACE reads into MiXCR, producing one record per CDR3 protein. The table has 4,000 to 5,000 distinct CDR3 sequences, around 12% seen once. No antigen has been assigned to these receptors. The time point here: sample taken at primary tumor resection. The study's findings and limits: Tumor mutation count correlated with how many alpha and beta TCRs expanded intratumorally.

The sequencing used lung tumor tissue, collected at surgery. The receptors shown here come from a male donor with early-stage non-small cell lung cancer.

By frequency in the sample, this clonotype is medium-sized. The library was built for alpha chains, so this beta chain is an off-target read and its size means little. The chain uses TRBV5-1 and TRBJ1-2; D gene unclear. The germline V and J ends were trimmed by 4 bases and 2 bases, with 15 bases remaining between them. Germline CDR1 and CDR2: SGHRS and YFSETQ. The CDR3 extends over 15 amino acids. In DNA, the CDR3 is TGCGCCAGCAGCCCGGCAGGATCCGAGAACTATGGCTACACCTTC. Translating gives CASSPAGSENYGYTF.

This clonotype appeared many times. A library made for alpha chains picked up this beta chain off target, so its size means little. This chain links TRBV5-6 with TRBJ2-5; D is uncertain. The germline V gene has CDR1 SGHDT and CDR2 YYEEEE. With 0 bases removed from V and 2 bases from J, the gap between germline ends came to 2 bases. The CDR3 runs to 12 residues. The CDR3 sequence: CASSLGQETQYF. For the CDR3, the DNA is TGTGCCAGCAGCTTGGGACAAGAGACCCAGTACTTC.

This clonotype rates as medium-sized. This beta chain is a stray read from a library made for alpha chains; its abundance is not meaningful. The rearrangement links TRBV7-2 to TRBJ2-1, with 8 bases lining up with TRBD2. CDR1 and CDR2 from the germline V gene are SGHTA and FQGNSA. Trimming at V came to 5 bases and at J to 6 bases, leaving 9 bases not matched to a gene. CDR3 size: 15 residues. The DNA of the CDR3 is TGTGCCAGCAGCCCACTAGCGGCTCCTTCCAATGAGCAGTTCTTC. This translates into CASSPLAAPSNEQFF.

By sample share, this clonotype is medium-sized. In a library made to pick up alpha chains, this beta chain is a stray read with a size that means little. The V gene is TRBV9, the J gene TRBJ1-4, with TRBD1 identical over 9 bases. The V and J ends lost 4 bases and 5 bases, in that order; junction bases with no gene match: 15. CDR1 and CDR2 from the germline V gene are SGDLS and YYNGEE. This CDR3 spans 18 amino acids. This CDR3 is CASSPRTGTGTKNEKLFF. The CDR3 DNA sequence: TGTGCCAGCAGCCCAAGAACCGGGACAGGGACCAAGAATGAAAAACTGTTTTTT.

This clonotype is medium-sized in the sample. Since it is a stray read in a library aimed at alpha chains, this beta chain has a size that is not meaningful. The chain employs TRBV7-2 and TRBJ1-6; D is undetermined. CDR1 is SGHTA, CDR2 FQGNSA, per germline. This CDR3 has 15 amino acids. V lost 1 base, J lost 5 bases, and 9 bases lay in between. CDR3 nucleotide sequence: TGTGCCAGCAGCTTAGTCACACGAGATAATTCACCCCTCCACTTT. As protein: CASSLVTRDNSPLHF. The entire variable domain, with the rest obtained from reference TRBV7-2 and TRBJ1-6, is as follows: GAGVSQSPSNKVTEKGKDVELRCDPISGHTALYWYRQSLGQGLEFLIYFQGNSAPDKSGLPSDRFSAERTGGSVSTLTIQRTQQEDSAVYLCASSLVTRDNSPLHFGNGTRLTVT.

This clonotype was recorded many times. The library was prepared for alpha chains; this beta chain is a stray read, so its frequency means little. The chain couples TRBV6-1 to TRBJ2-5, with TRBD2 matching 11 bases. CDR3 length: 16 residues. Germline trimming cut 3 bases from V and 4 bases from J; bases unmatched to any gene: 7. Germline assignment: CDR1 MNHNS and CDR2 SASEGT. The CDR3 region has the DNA TGTGCCAGCAGTGATTTAGCGGGGGGGATCCTAGAGACCCAGTACTTC. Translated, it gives CASSDLAGGILETQYF.

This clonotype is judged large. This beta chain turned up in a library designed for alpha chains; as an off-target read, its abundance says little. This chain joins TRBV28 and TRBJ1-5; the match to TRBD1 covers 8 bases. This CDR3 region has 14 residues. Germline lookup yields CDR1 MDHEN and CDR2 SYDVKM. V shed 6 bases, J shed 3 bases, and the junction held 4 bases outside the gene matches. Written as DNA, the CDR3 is TGTGCCAGCAGAAAGACAGGGGTCAATCAGCCCCAGCATTTT. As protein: CASRKTGVNQPQHF.

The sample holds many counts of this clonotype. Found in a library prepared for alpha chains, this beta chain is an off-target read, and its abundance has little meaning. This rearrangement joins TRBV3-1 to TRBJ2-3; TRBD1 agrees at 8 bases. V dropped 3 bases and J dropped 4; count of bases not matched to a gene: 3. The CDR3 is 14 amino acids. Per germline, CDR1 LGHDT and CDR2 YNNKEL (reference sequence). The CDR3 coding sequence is TGTGCCAGCAGCCACAGGGGGCATCCAGATACGCAGTATTTT. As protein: CASSHRGHPDTQYF.

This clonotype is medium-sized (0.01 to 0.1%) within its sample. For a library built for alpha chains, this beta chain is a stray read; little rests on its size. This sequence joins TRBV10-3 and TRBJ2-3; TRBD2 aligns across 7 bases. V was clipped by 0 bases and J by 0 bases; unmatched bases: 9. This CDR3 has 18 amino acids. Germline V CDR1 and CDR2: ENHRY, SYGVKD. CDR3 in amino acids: CAISESGASGTSTDTQYF. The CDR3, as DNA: TGTGCCATCAGTGAGTCAGGGGCTAGCGGTACTAGCACAGATACGCAGTATTTT.

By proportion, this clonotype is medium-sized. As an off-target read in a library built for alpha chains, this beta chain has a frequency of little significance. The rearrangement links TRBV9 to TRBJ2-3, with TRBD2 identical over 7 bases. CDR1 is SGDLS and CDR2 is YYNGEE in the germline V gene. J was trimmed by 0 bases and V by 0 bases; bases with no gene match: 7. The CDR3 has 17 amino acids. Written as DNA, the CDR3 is TGTGCCAGCAGCGTAGGACGGGGACTACGTAGCACAGATACGCAGTATTTT. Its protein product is CASSVGRGLRSTDTQYF.

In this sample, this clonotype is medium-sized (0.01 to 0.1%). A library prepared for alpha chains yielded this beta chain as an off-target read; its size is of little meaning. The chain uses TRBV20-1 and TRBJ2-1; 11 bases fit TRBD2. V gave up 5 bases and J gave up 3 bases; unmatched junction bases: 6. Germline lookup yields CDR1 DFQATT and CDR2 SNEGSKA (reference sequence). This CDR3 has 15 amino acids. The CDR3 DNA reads TGCAGTGCTTTAGGGGGACTAGCGGACTACAATGAGCAGTTCTTC. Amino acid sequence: CSALGGLADYNEQFF.

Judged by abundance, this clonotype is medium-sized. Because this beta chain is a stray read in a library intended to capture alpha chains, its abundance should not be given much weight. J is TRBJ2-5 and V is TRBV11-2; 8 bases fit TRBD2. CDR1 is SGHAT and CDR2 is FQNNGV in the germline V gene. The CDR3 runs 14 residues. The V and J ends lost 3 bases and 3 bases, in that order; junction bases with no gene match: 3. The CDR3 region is CASSFSGAKETQYF. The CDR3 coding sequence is TGTGCCAGCAGCTTTAGCGGGGCGAAAGAGACCCAGTACTTC.

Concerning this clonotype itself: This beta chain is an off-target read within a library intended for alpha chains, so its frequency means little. The CDR3 sequence is CAISEGGRVPDTQYF. In DNA form, the CDR3 reads TGTGCCATCAGTGAGGGAGGCAGGGTACCTGATACGCAGTATTTT. This chain links TRBV10-3 with TRBJ2-3, with D possibly called TRBD1 or TRBD2 (5 bases each). Trimming removed 2 bases from V and 6 bases from J, with 15 bases in between. The V gene's germline CDR1 is ENHRY and CDR2 SYGVKD. The CDR3 has 15 residues.

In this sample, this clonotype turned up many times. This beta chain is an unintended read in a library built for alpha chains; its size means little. CDR3 sequence: CASSLLVGTEAFF. CDR3 sequence (DNA): TGTGCCAGCAGTTTATTGGTGGGGACTGAAGCTTTCTTT. The chain recombines TRBV27 with TRBJ1-1; no clear D. The V end was cut by 1 base, the J end by 5 bases, with 8 bases between. This CDR3 has 13 residues. Germline values: CDR1 MNHEY, CDR2 SMNVEV (reference sequence).

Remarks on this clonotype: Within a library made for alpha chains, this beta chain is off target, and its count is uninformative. DNA of the CDR3: TGTGCCAGCAGAGCCACAGGGTTTACCTCCTACGAGCAGTACTTC. Its protein product is CASRATGFTSYEQYF. The chain combines TRBV28 with TRBJ2-7; D is possibly TRBD1 (6 bases). The germline V and J ends were trimmed by 6 bases and 0 bases, with 15 bases remaining between them. This CDR3 has 15 amino acids. Germline values: CDR1 MDHEN, CDR2 SYDVKM.